This T cell receptor beta chain came from a study of cytomegalovirus exposure and HLA in healthy donors. Concerning this clone: The antigen remains undetermined. Distinct nucleotide sequences in the sample also encode this CDR3.

Findings of the study overall: The authors listed 180 or so TCR beta chains as cytomegalovirus-associated.

The study ran its PCR with 60 Vbeta and 13 Jbeta primers. In the authors' workflow: There were about 86 million unique TCR beta chains by a later count, and around 10 million of them were shared. The assay was immunoSEQ multiplex PCR, and TCRdb's table has in-frame clones only and misses some. V, J and clone size reflect that table, while D and trimming were determined from the DNA. The sample holds approximately 170,000 clones, 65% to 80% seen once. The sample comprised PBMCs. The TCR originated in a woman aged 40 to 50 in good health and CMV-seropositive.

The CDR3 nucleotides read TGTGCCAGCAGTTACGCGGGGGAGCAGTTCTTC. Encoded protein: CASSYAGEQFF. The chain has TRBV6-5 and TRBJ2-1, with D maybe TRBD2 (6 bases). V lost 2 bases, J lost 10 bases, and 6 bases lay in between. The germline CDR1 and CDR2 sequences are MNHEY and SVGAGI. This CDR3 is built from 11 residues.